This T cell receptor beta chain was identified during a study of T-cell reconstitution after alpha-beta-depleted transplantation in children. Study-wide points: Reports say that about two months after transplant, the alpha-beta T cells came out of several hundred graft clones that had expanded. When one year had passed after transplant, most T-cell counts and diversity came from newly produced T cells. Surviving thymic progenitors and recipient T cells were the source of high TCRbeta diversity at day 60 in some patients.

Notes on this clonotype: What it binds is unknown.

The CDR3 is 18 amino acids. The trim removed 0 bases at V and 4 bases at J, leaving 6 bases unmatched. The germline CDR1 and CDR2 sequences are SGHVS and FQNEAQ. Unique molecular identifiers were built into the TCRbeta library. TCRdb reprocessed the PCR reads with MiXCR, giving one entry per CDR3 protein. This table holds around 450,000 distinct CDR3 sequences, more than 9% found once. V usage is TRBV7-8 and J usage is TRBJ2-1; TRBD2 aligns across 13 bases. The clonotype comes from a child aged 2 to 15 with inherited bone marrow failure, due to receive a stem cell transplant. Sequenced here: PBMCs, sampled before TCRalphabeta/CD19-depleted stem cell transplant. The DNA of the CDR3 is TGTGCCAGCAGCTTAGCCAGGACTAGCGGGAGCACATACAATGAGCAGTTCTTC. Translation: CASSLARTSGSTYNEQFF.